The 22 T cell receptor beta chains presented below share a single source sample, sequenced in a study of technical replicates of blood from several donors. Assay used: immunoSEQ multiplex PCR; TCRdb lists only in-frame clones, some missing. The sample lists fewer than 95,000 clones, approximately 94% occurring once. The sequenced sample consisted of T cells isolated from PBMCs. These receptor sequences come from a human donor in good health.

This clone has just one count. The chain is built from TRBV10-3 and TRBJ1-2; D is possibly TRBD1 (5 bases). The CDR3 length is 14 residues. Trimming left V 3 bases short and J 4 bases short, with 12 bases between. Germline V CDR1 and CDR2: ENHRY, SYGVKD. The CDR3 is CAISDREFSYGYTF. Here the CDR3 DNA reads TGTGCCATCAGTGACAGGGAATTTAGCTATGGCTACACCTTC.

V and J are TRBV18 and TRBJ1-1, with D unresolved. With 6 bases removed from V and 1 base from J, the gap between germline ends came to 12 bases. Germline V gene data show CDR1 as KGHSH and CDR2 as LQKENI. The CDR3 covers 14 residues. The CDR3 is CASSVNHKNTEAFF. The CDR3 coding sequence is TGTGCCAGCTCGGTCAATCACAAGAACACTGAAGCTTTCTTT.

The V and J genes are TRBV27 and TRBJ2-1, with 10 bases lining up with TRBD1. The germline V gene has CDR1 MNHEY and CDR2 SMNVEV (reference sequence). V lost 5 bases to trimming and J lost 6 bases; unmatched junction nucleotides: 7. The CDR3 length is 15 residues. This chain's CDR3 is CASSLTGGAGNEQFF. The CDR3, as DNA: TGTGCCAGCAGTCTGACAGGGGGCGCGGGCAATGAGCAGTTCTTC.

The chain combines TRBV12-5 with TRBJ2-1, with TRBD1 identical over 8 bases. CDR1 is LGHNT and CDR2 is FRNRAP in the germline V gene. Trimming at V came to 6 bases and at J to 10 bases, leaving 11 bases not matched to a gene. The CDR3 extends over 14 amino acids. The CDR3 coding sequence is TGTGCTAGTGGCCCCGGGACAGGATCAGGGGAGCAGTTCTTC. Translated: CASGPGTGSGEQFF.

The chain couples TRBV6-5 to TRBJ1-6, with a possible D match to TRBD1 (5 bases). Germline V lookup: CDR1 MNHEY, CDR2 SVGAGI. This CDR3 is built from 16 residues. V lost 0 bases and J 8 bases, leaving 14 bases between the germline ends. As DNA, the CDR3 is TGTGCCAGCAGTTACTCAGGGGCCTCCTGGGATTCACCCCTCCACTTT. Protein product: CASSYSGASWDSPLHF.

The CDR3 spells CASTSGHAYNSPLHF. CDR3 nucleotide sequence: TGTGCCAGCACCTCAGGGCACGCCTATAATTCACCCCTCCACTTT. This sequence joins TRBV25-1 and TRBJ1-6, with D maybe TRBD1 (5 bases). V was clipped by 7 bases and J by 2 bases, with 12 bases between them. The CDR3 contains 15 residues. Germline CDR1 reads MGHDK; CDR2 reads SYGVNS.

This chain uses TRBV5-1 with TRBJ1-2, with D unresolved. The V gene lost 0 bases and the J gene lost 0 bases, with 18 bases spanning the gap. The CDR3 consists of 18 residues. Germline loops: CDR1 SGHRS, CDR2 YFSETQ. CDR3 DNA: TGCGCCAGCAGCTTGGGCGCAGACCTAGAGGCTTCTAACTATGGCTACACCTTC. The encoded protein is CASSLGADLEASNYGYTF.

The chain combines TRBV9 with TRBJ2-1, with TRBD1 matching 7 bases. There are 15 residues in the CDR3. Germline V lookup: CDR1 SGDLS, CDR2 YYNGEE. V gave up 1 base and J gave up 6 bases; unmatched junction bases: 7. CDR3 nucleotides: TGTGCCAGCAGCGTATATGGCAGGACAGGCAATGAGCAGTTCTTC. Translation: CASSVYGRTGNEQFF.

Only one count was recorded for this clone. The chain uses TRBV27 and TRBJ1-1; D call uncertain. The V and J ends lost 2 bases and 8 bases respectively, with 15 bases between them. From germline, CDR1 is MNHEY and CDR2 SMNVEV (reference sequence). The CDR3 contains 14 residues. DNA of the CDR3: TGTGCCAGCAGTTTAATCGGCGCGAGCGAAGAAGCTTTCTTT. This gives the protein CASSLIGASEEAFF.

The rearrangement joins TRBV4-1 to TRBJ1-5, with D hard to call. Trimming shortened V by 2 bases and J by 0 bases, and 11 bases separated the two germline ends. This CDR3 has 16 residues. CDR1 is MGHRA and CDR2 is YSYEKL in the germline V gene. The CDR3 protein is CASSQWGSGSNQPQHF. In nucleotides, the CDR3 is TGCGCCAGCAGCCAATGGGGTAGCGGTAGCAATCAGCCCCAGCATTTT.

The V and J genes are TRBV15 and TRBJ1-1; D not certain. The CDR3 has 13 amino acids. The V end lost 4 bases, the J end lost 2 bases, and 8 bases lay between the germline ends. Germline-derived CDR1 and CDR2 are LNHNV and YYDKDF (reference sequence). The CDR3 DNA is TGTGCCACCAGCAAGAGGGTTAACACTGAAGCTTTCTTT. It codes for CATSKRVNTEAFF. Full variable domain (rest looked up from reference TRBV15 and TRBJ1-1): DAMVIQNPRYQVTQFGKPVTLSCSQTLNHNVMYWYQQKSSQAPKLLFHYYDKDFNNEADTPDNFQSRRPNTSFCFLDIRSPGLGDTAMYLCATSKRVNTEAFFGQGTRLTVV.

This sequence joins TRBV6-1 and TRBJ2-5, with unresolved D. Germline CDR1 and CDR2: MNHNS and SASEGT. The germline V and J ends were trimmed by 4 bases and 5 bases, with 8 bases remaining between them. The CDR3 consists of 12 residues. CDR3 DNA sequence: TGTGCCAGCAGTGTTGGAGTGGAGACCCAGTACTTC. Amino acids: CASSVGVETQYF.

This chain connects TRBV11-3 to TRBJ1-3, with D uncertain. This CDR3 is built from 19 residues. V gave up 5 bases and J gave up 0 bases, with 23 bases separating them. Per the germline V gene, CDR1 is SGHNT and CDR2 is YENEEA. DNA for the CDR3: TGTGCCAGCAGCCCCGGGGTGCGTTCAGGACGGCCCTCTGGAAACACCATATATTTT. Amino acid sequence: CASSPGVRSGRPSGNTIYF.

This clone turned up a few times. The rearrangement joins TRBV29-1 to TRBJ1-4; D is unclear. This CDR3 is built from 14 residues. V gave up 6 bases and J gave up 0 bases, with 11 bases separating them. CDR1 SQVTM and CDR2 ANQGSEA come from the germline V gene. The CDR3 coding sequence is TGCAGCGTCCAAATCCCGGCAACTAATGAAAAACTGTTTTTT. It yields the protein CSVQIPATNEKLFF.

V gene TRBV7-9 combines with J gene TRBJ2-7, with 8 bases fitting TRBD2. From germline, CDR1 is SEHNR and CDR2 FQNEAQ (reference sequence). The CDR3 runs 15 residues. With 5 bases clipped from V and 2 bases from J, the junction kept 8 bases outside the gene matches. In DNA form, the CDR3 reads TGTGCCAGCAGCCCCCGCAGCGGGAGTACCTACGAGCAGTACTTC. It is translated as CASSPRSGSTYEQYF.

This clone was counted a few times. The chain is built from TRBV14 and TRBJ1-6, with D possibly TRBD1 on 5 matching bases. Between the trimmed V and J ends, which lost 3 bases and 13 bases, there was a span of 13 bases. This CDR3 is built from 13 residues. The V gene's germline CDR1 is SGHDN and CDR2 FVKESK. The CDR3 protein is CASSHQDQGPLHF. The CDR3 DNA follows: TGTGCCAGCAGCCACCAGGATCAGGGTCCCCTCCACTTT. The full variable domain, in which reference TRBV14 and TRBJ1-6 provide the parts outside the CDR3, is EAGVTQFPSHSVIEKGQTVTLRCDPISGHDNLYWYRRVMGKEIKFLLHFVKESKQDESGMPNNRFLAERTGGTYSTLKVQPAELEDSGVYFCASSHQDQGPLHFGNGTRLTVT.

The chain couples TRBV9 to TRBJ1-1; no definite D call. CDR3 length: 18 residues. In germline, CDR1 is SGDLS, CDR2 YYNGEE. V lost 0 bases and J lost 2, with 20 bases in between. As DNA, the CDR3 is TGTGCCAGCAGCGTAGCCGGCGACGGAGGTTATAAAAACACTGAAGCTTTCTTT. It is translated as CASSVAGDGGYKNTEAFF.

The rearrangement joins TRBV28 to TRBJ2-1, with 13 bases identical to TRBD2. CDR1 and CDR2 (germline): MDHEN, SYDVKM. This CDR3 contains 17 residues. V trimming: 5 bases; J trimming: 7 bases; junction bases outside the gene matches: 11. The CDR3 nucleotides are TGTGCCAGCAGTCCCGGCGGACTAGCGGGAGTATTTAATGAGCAGTTCTTC. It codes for CASSPGGLAGVFNEQFF. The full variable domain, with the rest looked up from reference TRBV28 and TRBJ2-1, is DVKVTQSSRYLVKRTGEKVFLECVQDMDHENMFWYRQDPGLGLRLIYFSYDVKMKEKGDIPEGYSVSREKKERFSLILESASTNQTSMYLCASSPGGLAGVFNEQFFGPGTRLTVL.

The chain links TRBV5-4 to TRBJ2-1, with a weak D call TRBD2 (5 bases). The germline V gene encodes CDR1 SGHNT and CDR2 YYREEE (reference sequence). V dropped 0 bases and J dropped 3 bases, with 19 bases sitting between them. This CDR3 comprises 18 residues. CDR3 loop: CASSLVGIGLENYNEQFF. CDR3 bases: TGTGCCAGCAGCTTGGTAGGAATCGGACTCGAGAACTACAATGAGCAGTTCTTC.

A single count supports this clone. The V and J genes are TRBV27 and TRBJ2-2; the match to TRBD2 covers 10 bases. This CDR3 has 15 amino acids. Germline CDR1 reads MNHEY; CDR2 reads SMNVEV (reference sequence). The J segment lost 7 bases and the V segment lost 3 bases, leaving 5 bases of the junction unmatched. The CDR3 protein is CASSFLGTSDGELFF. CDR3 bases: TGTGCCAGCAGTTTCCTCGGGACTAGCGACGGGGAGCTGTTTTTT.

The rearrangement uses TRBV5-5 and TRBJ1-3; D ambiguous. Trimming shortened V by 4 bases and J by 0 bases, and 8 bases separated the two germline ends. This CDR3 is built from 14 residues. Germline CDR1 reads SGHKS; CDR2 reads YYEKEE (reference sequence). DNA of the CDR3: TGTGCCAGCAGCAACGACTTCTCTGGAAACACCATATATTTT. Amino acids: CASSNDFSGNTIYF.

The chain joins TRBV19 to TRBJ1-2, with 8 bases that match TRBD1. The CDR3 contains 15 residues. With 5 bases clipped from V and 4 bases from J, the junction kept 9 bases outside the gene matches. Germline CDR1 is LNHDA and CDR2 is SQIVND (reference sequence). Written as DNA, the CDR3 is TGTGCCAGTAGTCCAACGGACAGGGAAGGCTATGGCTACACCTTC. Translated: CASSPTDREGYGYTF.